Reported below is one TCR beta chain. The antigen is undetermined. The data belong to a study of OX40 agonist ivuxolimab in advanced cancers. In the study overall: Patients were treated with intravenous ivuxolimab, dosed at 0.01 to 10 mg/kg and infused every 2 weeks. Age averaged 60 years (range roughly 20 to 90), and roughly 80% were male. Study-wide points: Some nonresponders also had low normalized T-cell clonal expansion. In the 0.1 to 3.0 mg/kg range, CD4+ and CD8+ blood T cells had expanded clonally by week 6.

The assay was immunoSEQ multiplex PCR, and TCRdb's table has in-frame clones only and misses some. This table holds around 70,000 clones, roughly 86% found once. Germline V gene lookup returns CDR1 SGHRS and CDR2 YFSETQ. Trimming cost V 0 bases and J 0 bases, with 15 bases left between them. This CDR3 contains 17 residues. The TCR comes from an adult with an advanced solid tumor such as melanoma, head and neck, liver or kidney cancer. This sample comprised CD4+ or CD8+ T cells sorted from blood, obtained in a trial of the OX40 agonist ivuxolimab. The chain carries TRBV5-1 and TRBJ2-5, with a possible D match to TRBD2 (5 bases). The CDR3 DNA follows: TGCGCCAGCAGCTTGGGTCTCGGGGTGGGGTACCAAGAGACCCAGTACTTC. Amino acid sequence: CASSLGLGVGYQETQYF.